This T cell receptor (beta chain) is from a study of identical twins. Study-wide results and limits: Cross-sectional statistical analysis was relied on for the conclusions, without the same donors being followed. Fewer insertions characterized abundant cord blood beta clonotypes, whereas memory repertoires showed none. Zero-insertion analyses could be partly confounded by invariant MAIT and iNKT cells. Researchers reported weaker excess twin sharing in beta out-of-frame sequences.

Germline CDR1 DFQATT, CDR2 SNEGSKA (reference sequence). Germline trimming cut 4 bases from V and 9 bases from J; bases unmatched to any gene: 9. This CDR3 spans 14 amino acids. TCRdb independently ran MiXCR on the 5' RACE reads; one entry per CDR3 protein. The repertoire holds about 250,000 distinct CDR3 sequences, with more than 12% as singletons. This clonotype was recorded many times. No antigen is known for it. The TCR comes from a woman between 18 and 29 years old in good health. The sample taken for sequencing was memory (CD45RO+) T cells sorted from blood. The chain uses TRBV20-1 and TRBJ2-1, with TRBD1 identical over 10 bases. The CDR3 DNA is TGCAGTGCTATCCCGGGACAGGGGCAAGGTGAGCAGTTCTTC. This gives the protein CSAIPGQGQGEQFF.